Presented here are 27 T cell receptor beta chains from one specimen sequenced in a study of cytomegalovirus exposure and HLA in healthy donors. The PCR employed 60 Vbeta primers together with 13 Jbeta primers. Here immunoSEQ multiplex PCR was the method, and the copy in TCRdb shows in-frame clones only, minus some. The table shows 180,000 or so clones, with just under 80% occurring only once. Sequenced material: PBMCs. The source is a woman aged 30 to 39 in good health and CMV-seronegative.

The chain uses TRBV9 and TRBJ2-3, with D tentatively TRBD2 (6 bases). The length of the CDR3 is 17 residues. Deletions cut 0 bases from V and 0 bases from J, with 14 bases between. Germline lookup yields CDR1 SGDLS and CDR2 YYNGEE. The CDR3 here is CASSVAGDGTSTDTQYF. The CDR3 DNA sequence: TGTGCCAGCAGCGTAGCTGGAGACGGGACTAGCACAGATACGCAGTATTTT.

The rearrangement links TRBV30 to TRBJ2-7; TRBD2 aligns across 8 bases. This CDR3 comprises 15 residues. The V segment lost 0 bases and the J segment 3 bases; nucleotides outside the gene matches: 7. Germline loops: CDR1 GTSNPN, CDR2 SVGIG (reference sequence). The CDR3 here is CAWSVGSGVVYEQYF. In DNA form, the CDR3 reads TGTGCCTGGAGTGTGGGTAGCGGGGTTGTCTACGAGCAGTACTTC. Based on the CDR3 plus reference TRBV30 and TRBJ2-7, the full variable domain is SQTIHQWPATLVQPVGSPLSLECTVEGTSNPNLYWYRQAAGRGLQLLFYSVGIGQISSEVPQNLSASRPQDRQFILSSKKLLLSDSGFYLCAWSVGSGVVYEQYFGPGTRLTVT.

V and J are TRBV6-1 and TRBJ1-2; 9 bases agree with TRBD1. This CDR3 contains 15 residues. With 7 bases clipped from V and 0 bases from J, the junction kept 6 bases outside the gene matches. CDR1 and CDR2 (germline): MNHNS, SASEGT. The CDR3: CASNKGTGTNYGYTF. CDR3 nucleotide sequence: TGTGCCAGCAACAAAGGGACAGGGACTAACTATGGCTACACCTTC.

This clone occurred a few times. The chain combines TRBV5-1 with TRBJ1-5; D might be TRBD1 (5 bases). The V gene lost 4 bases and the J gene lost 5 bases, with 13 bases spanning the gap. This CDR3 contains 14 residues. The V gene's germline CDR1 is SGHRS and CDR2 YFSETQ. CDR3 DNA: TGCGCCAGCAGCATCCGGGGAGGGGATCAGCCCCAGCATTTT. This encodes CASSIRGGDQPQHF. Together with reference TRBV5-1 and TRBJ1-5, the CDR3 gives the full variable domain: KAGVTQTPRYLIKTRGQQVTLSCSPISGHRSVSWYQQTPGQGLQFLFEYFSETQRNKGNFPGRFSGRQFSNSRSEMNVSTLELGDSALYLCASSIRGGDQPQHFGDGTRLSIL.

This chain links TRBV30 with TRBJ2-3, with 10 bases identical to TRBD2. V dropped 2 bases and J dropped 1; count of bases not matched to a gene: 0. Germline CDR1 reads GTSNPN; CDR2 reads SVGIG (reference sequence). There are 14 residues in the CDR3. The chain's CDR3 is CAWSTSGGTDTQYF. In DNA form, the CDR3 reads TGTGCCTGGAGTACTAGCGGGGGCACAGATACGCAGTATTTT.

This clone was counted once. The chain employs TRBV18 and TRBJ2-5, with 8 bases identical to TRBD1. V was clipped by 4 bases and J by 2 bases; unmatched bases: 6. The CDR3 length is 15 residues. Germline assignment: CDR1 KGHSH and CDR2 LQKENI. In DNA form, the CDR3 reads TGTGCCAGCTCACTCTTGGACAGGGCACAAGAGACCCAGTACTTC. Amino acids: CASSLLDRAQETQYF.

The chain has TRBV9 and TRBJ2-5; no definite D call. There are 14 residues in the CDR3. V was shortened by 0 bases and J by 1 base, with 7 bases between the two germline ends. CDR1 and CDR2 from the germline V gene are SGDLS and YYNGEE. For the CDR3, the DNA is TGTGCCAGCAGCGTAGGAAAAGCCCAAGAGACCCAGTACTTC. Amino acid sequence: CASSVGKAQETQYF.

This chain uses TRBV5-4 with TRBJ1-1; tentative D call: TRBD1 (5 bases). This CDR3 is built from 15 residues. Germline V gene sequence: CDR1 SGHNT, CDR2 YYREEE (reference sequence). Trimming shortened V by 0 bases and J by 4 bases, and 13 bases separated the two germline ends. CDR3 DNA sequence: TGTGCCAGCAGCTTGGCCGGATCAGGGTTCACTGAAGCTTTCTTT. Residues: CASSLAGSGFTEAFF.

The chain links TRBV6-5 to TRBJ2-3; a weak D match, TRBD2 (6 bases). The CDR3 runs 15 residues. Germline lookup yields CDR1 MNHEY and CDR2 SVGAGI. Trimming pared 2 bases from V and 5 bases from J, leaving 14 bases between. The DNA for the CDR3 is TGTGCCAGCAGTTACGAGCGGGCGAGGGGAGATACGCAGTATTTT. It is translated as CASSYERARGDTQYF.

The CDR3 sequence: CASSPDLRSGNTIYF. CDR3 DNA sequence: TGTGCCAGCAGCCCAGACTTGAGGTCTGGAAACACCATATATTTT. This rearrangement joins TRBV28 to TRBJ1-3, with unresolved D. V was clipped by 6 bases and J by 1 base, with 13 bases between them. CDR1 and CDR2 from the germline V gene are MDHEN and SYDVKM. The length of the CDR3 is 15 residues.

V gene TRBV7-2 combines with J gene TRBJ2-7; D call uncertain. V was trimmed by 5 bases and J by 3 bases, leaving 8 bases between them. The CDR3 sequence is 12 residues long. Per germline, CDR1 SGHTA and CDR2 FQGNSA. CDR3 DNA sequence: TGTGCCAGCAGCCTTAGAAGCTACGAGCAGTACTTC. This sequence encodes CASSLRSYEQYF.

This chain connects TRBV7-8 to TRBJ1-2; 8 nucleotides line up with TRBD1. Germline-derived CDR1 and CDR2 are SGHVS and FQNEAQ. V was clipped by 5 bases and J by 7 bases; unmatched bases: 12. This CDR3 has 15 amino acids. CDR3 bases: TGTGCCAGCAGCCCAATCCAGGGGGCCATAGGTGGCTACACCTTC. Protein product: CASSPIQGAIGGYTF. Looking up the rest from reference TRBV7-8 and TRBJ1-2 gives the full variable domain: GAGVSQSPRYKVAKRGQDVALRCDPISGHVSLFWYQQALGQGPEFLTYFQNEAQLDKSGLPSDRFFAERPEGSVSTLKIQRTQQEDSAVYLCASSPIQGAIGGYTFGSGTRLTVV.

The gene calls are TRBV4-1 and TRBJ2-7; a weak D match, TRBD1 (5 bases). CDR1 is MGHRA, CDR2 YSYEKL, per germline. Trimming removed 2 bases from V and 2 bases from J, with 10 bases in between. This CDR3 region has 14 residues. The CDR3 loop reads CASSQMQGTYEQYF. The CDR3 DNA sequence: TGCGCCAGCAGCCAAATGCAGGGCACCTACGAGCAGTACTTC.

This chain connects TRBV7-9 to TRBJ1-3, with D unresolved. CDR3 length: 16 amino acids. Germline V CDR1 and CDR2: SEHNR, FQNEAQ (reference sequence). Trimming shortened V by 3 bases and J by 2 bases, and 14 bases separated the two germline ends. The CDR3 region is CASSLPPGGTGNTIYF. The DNA for the CDR3 is TGTGCCAGCAGCTTGCCGCCCGGCGGGACTGGAAACACCATATATTTT.

Written as DNA, the CDR3 is TGTGCCAGCAGTGGGTTTGGGAGGAGCTCCTACGAGCAGTACTTC. Translation: CASSGFGRSSYEQYF. The V call is TRBV2, the J call TRBJ2-7, with D possibly being TRBD2 (6 bases). This CDR3 is 15 amino acids long. The V end was cut by 4 bases, the J end by 0 bases, with 13 bases between. Germline CDR1 and CDR2: SNHLY and FYNNEI.

This rearrangement joins TRBV4-3 to TRBJ2-7, with D maybe TRBD2 (5 bases). The germline V gene encodes CDR1 LGHNA and CDR2 YSLEER. V lost 5 bases to trimming and J lost 4 bases, with 21 bases between them. This CDR3 has 16 amino acids. The CDR3 DNA sequence: TGCGCCAGCAGCTACTCCGGGCTCCGAGGGTCTTACGAGCAGTACTTC. Protein product: CASSYSGLRGSYEQYF.

V usage is TRBV18 and J usage is TRBJ2-1, with 10 bases aligning to TRBD2. Trimming took 4 bases from V and 0 from J; bases not matched to a gene: 0. The CDR3 consists of 15 residues. Germline V gene data show CDR1 as KGHSH and CDR2 as LQKENI. Written as DNA, the CDR3 is TGTGCCAGCTCACGGACTAGCGGCTCCTACAATGAGCAGTTCTTC. Its protein is CASSRTSGSYNEQFF.

The CDR3 loop is CASSNLYRDRTRDTGELFF. CDR3 DNA sequence: TGTGCCAGCAGCAACCTCTACCGGGACAGGACCCGTGACACCGGGGAGCTGTTTTTT. The chain uses TRBV7-9 and TRBJ2-2; 8 nucleotides match TRBD1. Trimming took 5 bases from V and 3 from J; bases not matched to a gene: 17. The length of the CDR3 is 19 residues. Germline lookup yields CDR1 SEHNR and CDR2 FQNEAQ (reference sequence).

The chain couples TRBV7-6 to TRBJ2-5, with a possible D match to TRBD2 (5 bases). The CDR3 is 16 residues long. Germline V gene data show CDR1 as SGHVS and CDR2 as FNYEAQ. The V end lost 2 bases, the J end lost 7 bases, and 20 bases lay between the germline ends. The CDR3, as DNA: TGTGCCAGCAGCTTAAATGCTCGGGGTTCCTCGGGGACCCAGTACTTC. Amino acid sequence: CASSLNARGSSGTQYF.

The chain carries TRBV7-2 and TRBJ2-3, with 8 bases aligning to TRBD1. With 5 bases clipped from V and 4 bases from J, the junction kept 11 bases outside the gene matches. Germline V gene sequence: CDR1 SGHTA, CDR2 FQGNSA. The CDR3 runs 16 residues. This chain's CDR3 is CASSPWTGQGPDTQYF. CDR3 nucleotide sequence: TGTGCCAGCAGCCCATGGACAGGGCAAGGACCAGATACGCAGTATTTT.

This clone came up a few times. The chain uses TRBV7-2 and TRBJ1-1; D gene unclear. V was shortened by 3 bases and J by 4 bases, with 15 bases between the two germline ends. This CDR3 spans 15 amino acids. Germline V gene sequence: CDR1 SGHTA, CDR2 FQGNSA. The CDR3 here is CASSLLGPLRTEAFF. The CDR3 DNA follows: TGTGCCAGCAGCTTGTTGGGCCCGTTACGCACTGAAGCTTTCTTT.

This clone was seen a handful of times. A junction end diverges from the germline sequence, so it may reflect a read error. The chain links TRBV4-1 to TRBJ2-5, with 8 bases aligning to TRBD2. The CDR3 loop spans 15 amino acids. Germline lookup yields CDR1 MGHRA and CDR2 YSYEKL. This chain's CDR3 is CASSQDRGGQETQYF. In DNA form, the CDR3 reads TGTGCCAGCAGCCAAGATCGGGGGGGCCAAGAGACCCAGTACTTC.

V and J are TRBV21-1 and TRBJ1-1; the table's D call, TRBD1, was not checked against the DNA. TRBV21-1 is termed a pseudogene. The CDR3 sequence is 13 residues long. The CDR3 region has the DNA TGTGCCAGCAGCTTCAGGGGGAACACTGAAGCTTTCTTT. This codes for CASSFRGNTEAFF.

This clone came up a few times. The chain recombines TRBV18 with TRBJ2-2, with TRBD1 as a possible D gene (5 bases). V gave up 4 bases and J gave up 5 bases, with 8 bases separating them. The CDR3 totals 13 residues. Germline values: CDR1 KGHSH, CDR2 LQKENI. The CDR3 bases are TGTGCCAGCTCACTTGACAGAACCGGGGAGCTGTTTTTT. Its translation: CASSLDRTGELFF.

This clone was counted only a few times. The chain carries TRBV5-1 and TRBJ2-3, with 9 nucleotides matching TRBD2. The V and J ends lost 0 bases and 7 bases, in that order; junction bases with no gene match: 12. The CDR3 loop spans 17 amino acids. Germline V gives CDR1 SGHRS, CDR2 YFSETQ. The CDR3 DNA follows: TGCGCCAGCAGCTTGGCCGAGGGCGGGGGGGCCCTCCATACGCAGTATTTT. Its translation: CASSLAEGGGALHTQYF.

On this clone: One end of the junction varies from germline; a read error may be responsible. V and J are TRBV29-1 and TRBJ2-5; no clear D gene. The CDR3 spans 14 residues. Germline CDR1 is SQVTM and CDR2 is ANQGSEA. The CDR3, as DNA: TGCAGCGTTGAACCTTCATGGTTGGGCGAGACCCGGTACTTC. Its translation: CSVEPSWLGETRYF. Full variable domain (remainder filled in from reference TRBV29-1 and TRBJ2-5): SAVISQKPSRDICQRGTSLTIQCQVDSQVTMMFWYRQQPGQSLTLIATANQGSEATYESGFVIDKFPISRPNLTFSTLTVSNMSPEDSSIYLCSVEPSWLGETRYFGPGTRLLVL.

The chain recombines TRBV4-3 with TRBJ2-5, with no clear D. CDR1 is LGHNA and CDR2 is YSLEER in the germline V gene. Trimming shortened V by 1 base and J by 3 bases, and 9 bases separated the two germline ends. This CDR3 contains 14 residues. In DNA form, the CDR3 reads TGCGCCAGCAGCCAAGGGCCCCTAGAAGAGACCCAGTACTTC. This encodes CASSQGPLEETQYF.